The present TCR beta chain was sequenced within a study of cytomegalovirus exposure and HLA in healthy donors. It was with 60 Vbeta and 13 Jbeta primers that the PCR ran. The method was immunoSEQ multiplex PCR; TCRdb's version includes in-frame clones alone and lacks a portion of them. Here the sample spans tens of thousands of clones, over 75% being singletons. In germline, CDR1 is LNHDA, CDR2 SQIVND (reference sequence). Trimming cost V 5 bases and J 6 bases; bases outside gene matches: 9. The CDR3 has 16 residues. The chain uses TRBV19 and TRBJ2-2, with TRBD2 identical over 10 bases. This receptor was taken from a man younger than 45 in good health and CMV-seronegative. The specimen was PBMCs. The CDR3 loop reads CASSSSSGGVPGELFF. Here the CDR3 DNA reads TGTGCCAGTAGTTCCTCGAGCGGGGGGGTTCCCGGGGAGCTGTTTTTT.